This T cell receptor beta chain was retrieved from a study of shared clonotypes between healthy human individuals. Whole-study context: Each donor's CD8 memory used one plate, CD8 naive two, each CD4 subset three. Whole-study results and caveats: Sequencing depth was predicted to influence how clonotypes are shared among donors. Between a few donors, naive CD4 clonotypes were shared at a level of about 5.3%.

Trimming took off 4 bases at V and 0 bases at J, with 9 bases between the two ends. This CDR3 spans 15 amino acids. CDR1 and CDR2 from the germline V gene are MGHDK and SYGVNS. Clones were sequenced by immunoSEQ multiplex PCR, and TCRdb holds only the in-frame ones, with some missing. Among 2 million to 2.5 million clones listed, approximately 94% were seen once. About this clone: Its matching antigen is unknown.

The clonotype comes from a man aged 18 to 30 in good health. The rearrangement uses TRBV25-1 and TRBJ2-2; the D is unclear. Sequenced: naive CD4+ T cells sorted from blood. This sample's subset: CD45RA+ positively selected. CDR3 in amino acids: CASSGQATNTGELFF. The CDR3 DNA follows: TGTGCCAGCAGTGGTCAGGCTACGAACACCGGGGAGCTGTTTTTT.